This is a list of T cell receptor beta chains from one sample in a study of OX40 agonist ivuxolimab in advanced cancers. Repertoires were generated with immunoSEQ multiplex PCR, while TCRdb's copy carries only in-frame clones and drops some. The table shows tens of thousands of clones, with 82% occurring only once. The sequences come from CD4+ or CD8+ T cells sorted from blood, collected in a trial of the OX40 agonist ivuxolimab. Receptors originate from an adult with an advanced solid tumor such as melanoma, head and neck, liver or kidney cancer. Both conserved end residues are part of each CDR3. A D gene is named only where the DNA matches it firmly. Size tells how often a clone was seen (once, few, many) or the class of an expanded clone, and some rows leave it out.

D | size | J | V | DNA | CDR3
. | . | TRBJ1-1 | TRBV5-4 | TGTGCCAGCAGCCTCAATGGGGGTTCCACTGAAGCTTTCTTT | CASSLNGGSTEAFF
. | few | TRBJ2-4 | TRBV28 | TGTGCCAGCAGTACCAGGGTTGCCCCTGGTCGACAGTACTTC | CASSTRVAPGRQYF
. | . | TRBJ1-2 | TRBV6-5 | TGTGCCAGCGGGAGGGAGGGCTATGGCTACACCTTC | CASGREGYGYTF
TRBD2 | . | TRBJ2-5 | TRBV7-2 | TGTGCCAGCAGCTTAGGTCCAGCGGGGGGGCCAGAGACCCAGTACTTC | CASSLGPAGGPETQYF
TRBD1 | once | TRBJ2-2 | TRBV5-4 | TGTGCCAGCAGCGCCCCAGGGCAGGGGGCACCCGGGGAGCTGTTTTTT | CASSAPGQGAPGELFF
. | . | TRBJ2-2 | TRBV2 | TGTGCCAGCAGTACGACAGACCCCTACTATTCGAACACCGGGGAGCTGTTTTTT | CASSTTDPYYSNTGELFF
TRBD2 | . | TRBJ2-1 | TRBV5-4 | TGTGCCAGCAGCTCCTCTCTAGCGGGGTGGATGTCCTACAATGAGCAGTTCTTC | CASSSSLAGWMSYNEQFF
. | . | TRBJ1-1 | TRBV7-2 | TGTGCCAGCAGCTTGGCAGGGAACACTGAAGCTTTCTTT | CASSLAGNTEAFF
TRBD1 | . | TRBJ2-6 | TRBV18 | TGTGCCAGCTCACCGGGACAGCCTTACTCTGGGGCCAACGTCCTGACTTTC | CASSPGQPYSGANVLTF
. | . | TRBJ2-2 | TRBV7-2 | TGTGCCAGCAGCTTACTTCGTGGCAGCACCGGGGAGCTGTTTTTT | CASSLLRGSTGELFF